These T cell receptor beta chains were read from a single sample in a study of cytomegalovirus exposure and HLA in healthy donors. Libraries were prepared by immunoSEQ multiplex PCR; TCRdb keeps only in-frame clonotypes and omits some of them. The sample includes about 120,000 clones, around 68% of them seen just once. Source material: PBMCs. The origin of the receptors is a man between 40 and 49 years old in good health and CMV-seropositive. The CDR3 runs from the conserved cysteine through the conserved F or W. Each record gives: V gene, J gene, CDR3 protein.

v_call: TRBV11-3; j_call: TRBJ2-3; cdr3_aa: CASSLRQGSTDTQYF
v_call: TRBV9; j_call: TRBJ2-7; cdr3_aa: CASSSQGNNEQYF
v_call: TRBV5-6; j_call: TRBJ2-7; cdr3_aa: CASSLASGSEQYF
v_call: TRBV9; j_call: TRBJ2-1; cdr3_aa: CASSVEGRQGAYEQFF
v_call: TRBV6-6; j_call: TRBJ2-4; cdr3_aa: CASSAGTVAKNIQYF
v_call: TRBV18; j_call: TRBJ1-4; cdr3_aa: CASSLQGADEKLFF
v_call: TRBV6-5; j_call: TRBJ1-1; cdr3_aa: CASTDGGAAFF
v_call: TRBV2; j_call: TRBJ2-7; cdr3_aa: CASSSDRTPFHEQYF
v_call: TRBV27; j_call: TRBJ2-5; cdr3_aa: CASSLGDRGETQYF
v_call: TRBV2; j_call: TRBJ2-1; cdr3_aa: CASSAKGKVNEQFF
v_call: TRBV19; j_call: TRBJ2-5; cdr3_aa: CASKSSGRAQETQYF
v_call: TRBV30; j_call: TRBJ2-2; cdr3_aa: CARGLRGTGELFF
v_call: TRBV10-2; j_call: TRBJ2-2; cdr3_aa: CASIIQGPGELFF
v_call: TRBV13; j_call: TRBJ2-1; cdr3_aa: CASSARNEQFF
v_call: TRBV19; j_call: TRBJ2-7; cdr3_aa: CASSLAGGSDYEQYF
v_call: TRBV6-1; j_call: TRBJ1-3; cdr3_aa: CASSEEQGSGNTIYF
v_call: TRBV7-6; j_call: TRBJ2-5; cdr3_aa: CASSPSVVAGGETQYF
v_call: TRBV6-6; j_call: TRBJ2-1; cdr3_aa: CASSSRTSGLNEQFF
v_call: TRBV29-1; j_call: TRBJ2-5; cdr3_aa: CSVARQGARETQYF
v_call: TRBV5-8; j_call: TRBJ2-7; cdr3_aa: CASRGGTGSSYEQYF
v_call: TRBV5-1; j_call: TRBJ2-5; cdr3_aa: CASSLQKPGGETQYF
v_call: TRBV27; j_call: TRBJ1-1; cdr3_aa: CASSHTGGNTEAFF
v_call: TRBV5-5; j_call: TRBJ2-5; cdr3_aa: CASSRTTGDQETQYF
v_call: TRBV28; j_call: TRBJ1-4; cdr3_aa: CASSPPGQINEKLFF
v_call: TRBV5-1; j_call: TRBJ1-6; cdr3_aa: CASSLQQGNSPLHF
v_call: TRBV6-1; j_call: TRBJ2-5; cdr3_aa: CASRTVGGETQYF
v_call: TRBV6-1; j_call: TRBJ2-1; cdr3_aa: CASSARTIYNEQFF
v_call: TRBV14; j_call: TRBJ1-1; cdr3_aa: CASSQVERYTEAFF
v_call: TRBV10-3; j_call: TRBJ2-7; cdr3_aa: CATEGPMSYEQYF
v_call: TRBV6-5; j_call: TRBJ1-1; cdr3_aa: CASRRGQGSTEAFF
v_call: TRBV19; j_call: TRBJ1-5; cdr3_aa: CASSVGGRSTAQHF
v_call: TRBV6-1; j_call: TRBJ2-3; cdr3_aa: CASSLLAGGGDTQYF